Presented here are 5 T cell receptor beta chains from one specimen sequenced in a study of blood T cell repertoires in COVID-19. Only in-frame clones appear in the TCRdb table, and some are missing; sequencing was by immunoSEQ multiplex PCR. Found here are tens of thousands of clones, about nine tenths of them singletons; the top ten hold 3.6%. Sequencing input: peripheral blood. These receptors originate from a middle-aged man with COVID-19, enrolled during active disease.

The chain recombines TRBV2 with TRBJ2-2; D gene ambiguous. CDR1 and CDR2 (germline): SNHLY, FYNNEI. CDR3 length: 11 residues. The germline V and J ends were trimmed by 6 bases and 6 bases, with 5 bases remaining between them. For the CDR3, the DNA is TGTGCCAGCAGCGAGGCCGGGGAGCTGTTTTTT. Translated: CASSEAGELFF. The whole variable domain, remainder taken from reference TRBV2 and TRBJ2-2, is EPEVTQTPSHQVTQMGQEVILRCVPISNHLYFYWYRQILGQKVEFLVSFYNNEISEKSEIFDDQFSVERPDGSNFTLKIRSTKLEDSAMYFCASSEAGELFFGEGSRLTVL.

The CDR3: CASSLGVAGGLEQYF. CDR3 DNA: TGTGCCAGCAGCTTAGGGGTTGCGGGGGGGCTTGAGCAGTACTTC. V usage is TRBV13 and J usage is TRBJ2-7, with 9 bases that match TRBD2. The germline gives CDR1 PRHDT, CDR2 FYEKMQ (reference sequence). The CDR3 covers 15 residues. V lost 0 bases, J lost 7 bases, and 7 bases stayed unmatched.

CDR3 sequence: CASSLEGDSKKSYEQYF. For the CDR3, the DNA is TGTGCCAGCAGCTTGGAAGGGGACAGTAAAAAATCCTACGAGCAGTACTTC. The V gene is TRBV5-6, the J gene TRBJ2-7; 7 bases map to TRBD1. The junction had 10 bases not matched to a gene; V was cut back by 0 bases and J by 1 base. This CDR3 has 17 residues. CDR1 and CDR2 from the germline V gene are SGHDT and YYEEEE.

The chain combines TRBV18 with TRBJ2-3, with 10 bases matching TRBD2. This CDR3 has 17 residues. Germline V gene lookup returns CDR1 KGHSH and CDR2 LQKENI. The trim removed 0 bases at V and 2 bases at J, leaving 5 bases unmatched. CDR3 nucleotide sequence: TGTGCCAGCTCACCACCGCTAGCGGGAGCCACCACAGATACGCAGTATTTT. Translation: CASSPPLAGATTDTQYF.

This clone was found a few times. The J gene is TRBJ1-2, the V gene TRBV2, with TRBD1 identical over 7 bases. The CDR3 totals 15 residues. Germline V gene lookup returns CDR1 SNHLY and CDR2 FYNNEI. V lost 7 bases to trimming and J lost 3 bases; unmatched junction nucleotides: 11. CDR3 DNA: TGTGCCAGCACCTCAAGGGACAGCGCTCACTATGGCTACACCTTC. Its translation: CASTSRDSAHYGYTF. The full variable domain, rest sourced from reference TRBV2 and TRBJ1-2, is EPEVTQTPSHQVTQMGQEVILRCVPISNHLYFYWYRQILGQKVEFLVSFYNNEISEKSEIFDDQFSVERPDGSNFTLKIRSTKLEDSAMYFCASTSRDSAHYGYTFGSGTRLTVV.